This T cell receptor (beta chain) was found in a study of patients and donors after allogeneic stem cell transplantation. Looked up from germline, CDR1 is ENHRY and CDR2 is SYGVKD. This CDR3 has 14 amino acids. Trimming removed 4 bases at V and 0 bases at J, with 6 bases between. TCRdb itself ran the RT-PCR reads through MiXCR, one entry per CDR3 protein. The sample records around 29,000 distinct CDR3 sequences, 37% being singletons. The TCR originated in a human donor who was either an allogeneic HSCT recipient or a stem cell or donor lymphocyte infusion donor (not recorded which). It is not recorded whose cells these are; they may come from a transplant donor. This chain uses TRBV10-3 with TRBJ2-2; D remains ambiguous. Sample: blood, either unsorted or a sorted T cell fraction (not recorded which). The DNA of the CDR3 is TGTGCCATCAGTGCGGCAACGAACACCGGGGAGCTGTTTTTT. The encoded protein is CAISAATNTGELFF.